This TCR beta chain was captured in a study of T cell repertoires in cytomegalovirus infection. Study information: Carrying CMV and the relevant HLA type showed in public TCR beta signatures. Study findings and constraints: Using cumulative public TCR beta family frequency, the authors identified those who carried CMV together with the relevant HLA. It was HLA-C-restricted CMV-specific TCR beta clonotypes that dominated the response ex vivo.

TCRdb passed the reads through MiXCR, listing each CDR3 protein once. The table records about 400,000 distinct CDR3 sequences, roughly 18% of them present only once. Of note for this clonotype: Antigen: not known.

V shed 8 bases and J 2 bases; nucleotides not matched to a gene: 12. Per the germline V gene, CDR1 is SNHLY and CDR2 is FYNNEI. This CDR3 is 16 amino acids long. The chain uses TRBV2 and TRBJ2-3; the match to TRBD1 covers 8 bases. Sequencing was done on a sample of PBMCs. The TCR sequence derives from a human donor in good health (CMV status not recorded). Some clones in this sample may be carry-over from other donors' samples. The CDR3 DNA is TGTGCCAGCCGAAGGGGCGGGACAGGATCCACAGATACGCAGTATTTT. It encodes CASRRGGTGSTDTQYF.